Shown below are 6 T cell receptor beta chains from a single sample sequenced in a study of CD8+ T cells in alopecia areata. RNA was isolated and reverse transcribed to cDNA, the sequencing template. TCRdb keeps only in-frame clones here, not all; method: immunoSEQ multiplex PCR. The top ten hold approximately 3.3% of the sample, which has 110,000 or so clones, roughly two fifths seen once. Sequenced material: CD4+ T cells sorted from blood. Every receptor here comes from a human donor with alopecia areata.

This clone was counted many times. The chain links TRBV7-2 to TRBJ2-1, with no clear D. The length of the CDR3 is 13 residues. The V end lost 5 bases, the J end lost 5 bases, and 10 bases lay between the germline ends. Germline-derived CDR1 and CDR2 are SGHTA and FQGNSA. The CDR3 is CASSPYINNEQFF. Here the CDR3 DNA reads TGTGCCAGCAGCCCCTACATCAACAATGAGCAGTTCTTC.

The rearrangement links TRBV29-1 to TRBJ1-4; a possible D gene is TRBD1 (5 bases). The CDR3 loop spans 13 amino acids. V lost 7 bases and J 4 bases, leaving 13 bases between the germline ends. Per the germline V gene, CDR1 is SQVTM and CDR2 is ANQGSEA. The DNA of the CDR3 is TGCAGCGCCGGGACCGTCAATAATGAAAAACTGTTTTTT. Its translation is CSAGTVNNEKLFF.

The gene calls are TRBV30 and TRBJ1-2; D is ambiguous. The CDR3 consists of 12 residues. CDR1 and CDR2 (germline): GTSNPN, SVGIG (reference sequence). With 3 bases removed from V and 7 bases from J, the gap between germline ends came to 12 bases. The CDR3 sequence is CAWSLRLVGYTF. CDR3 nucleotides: TGTGCCTGGAGCTTAAGACTTGTTGGCTACACCTTC.

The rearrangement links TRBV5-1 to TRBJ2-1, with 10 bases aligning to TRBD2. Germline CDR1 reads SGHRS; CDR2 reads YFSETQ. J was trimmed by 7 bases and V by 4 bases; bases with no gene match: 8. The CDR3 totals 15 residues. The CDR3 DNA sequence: TGCGCCAGCAGCCAAAGCGGGAGGGCCGGTAATGAGCAGTTCTTC. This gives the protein CASSQSGRAGNEQFF.

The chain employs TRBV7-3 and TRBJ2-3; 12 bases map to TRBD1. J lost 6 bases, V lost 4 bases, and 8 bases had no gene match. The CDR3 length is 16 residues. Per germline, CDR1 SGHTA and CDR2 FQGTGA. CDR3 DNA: TGTGCCAGCAGCTCGCCGGGACAGGGGGCACACGATACGCAGTATTTT. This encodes CASSSPGQGAHDTQYF.

Written as DNA, the CDR3 is TGTGCCAGCAGCCAACAGGGTAGCACAGATACGCAGTATTTT. Translated, it gives CASSQQGSTDTQYF. The V call is TRBV5-6, the J call TRBJ2-3, with a possible D match to TRBD1 (6 bases). CDR3 size: 14 residues. Germline CDR1 and CDR2: SGHDT and YYEEEE. Deletions cut 4 bases from V and 0 bases from J, with 9 bases between.